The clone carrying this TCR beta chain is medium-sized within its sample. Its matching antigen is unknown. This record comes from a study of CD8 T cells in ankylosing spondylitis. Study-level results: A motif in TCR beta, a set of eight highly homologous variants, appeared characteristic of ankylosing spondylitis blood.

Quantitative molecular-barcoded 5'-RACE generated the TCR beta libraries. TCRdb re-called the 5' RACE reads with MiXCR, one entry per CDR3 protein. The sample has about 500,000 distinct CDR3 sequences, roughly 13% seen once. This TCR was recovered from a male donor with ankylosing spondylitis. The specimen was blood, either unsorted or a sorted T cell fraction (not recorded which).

Written as DNA, the CDR3 is TGTGCCAGCAGGCCAATTGACAGGGGCACCTACGAGCAGTACTTC. It is translated as CASRPIDRGTYEQYF. V gene TRBV11-2 combines with J gene TRBJ2-7; TRBD1 agrees at 8 bases. The germline V gene encodes CDR1 SGHAT and CDR2 FQNNGV. This CDR3 region has 15 residues. The V and J ends lost 6 bases and 2 bases, in that order; junction bases with no gene match: 9.